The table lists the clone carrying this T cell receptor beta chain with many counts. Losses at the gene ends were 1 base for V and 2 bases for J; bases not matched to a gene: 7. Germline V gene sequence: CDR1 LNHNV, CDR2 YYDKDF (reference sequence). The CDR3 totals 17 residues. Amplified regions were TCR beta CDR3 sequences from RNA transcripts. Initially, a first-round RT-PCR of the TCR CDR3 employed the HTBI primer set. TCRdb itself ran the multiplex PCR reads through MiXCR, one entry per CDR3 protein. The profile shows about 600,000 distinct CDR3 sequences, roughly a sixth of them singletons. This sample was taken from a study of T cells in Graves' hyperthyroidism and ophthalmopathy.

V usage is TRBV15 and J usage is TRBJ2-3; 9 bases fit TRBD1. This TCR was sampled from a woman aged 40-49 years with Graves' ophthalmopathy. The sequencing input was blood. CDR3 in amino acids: CATSRATGTGNTDTQYF. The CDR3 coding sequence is TGTGCCACCAGCAGAGCCACCGGGACAGGGAACACAGATACGCAGTATTTT.